These T cell receptor beta chains were read from a single sample in a study of blood T cell repertoires in COVID-19. The table came from immunoSEQ multiplex PCR; TCRdb's copy has only in-frame clones and leaves some out. The sample shows about 73,000 clones, over 70% of them seen only once. Sequenced sample: peripheral blood. The receptor source for this set is a man between 60 and 75 years old with acute or convalescent COVID-19. The CDR3 runs from the conserved cysteine through the conserved F or W. A D gene is named only where the DNA matches it firmly. A row's size may be missing; if present it is once, few, many or a size class.

abundance | j_gene | v_gene | d_gene | CDR3nt | CDR3aa
. | TRBJ1-1 | TRBV6-1 | TRBD1 | TGTGCCAGCAGTGAAGTCTCCACAGGGGACACTGAAGCTTTCTTT | CASSEVSTGDTEAFF
many | TRBJ1-3 | TRBV2 | . | TGTGCCAGCAGAAACTCCAGGGGAAACACCATATATTTT | CASRNSRGNTIYF
few | TRBJ1-4 | TRBV5-8 | . | TGTGCCAGCAGCTCCGACAGGTCCCTTAATGAAAAACTGTTTTTT | CASSSDRSLNEKLFF
. | TRBJ1-6 | TRBV18 | TRBD1 | TGTGCCAGCTCACCAGTTGACAGGGCCTCACCCCTCCACTTT | CASSPVDRASPLHF
. | TRBJ2-1 | TRBV12-3/TRBV12-4 | TRBD1 | TGTGCCAGCAGCTCGGGACAGGGGTACCTGTTCTTC | CASSSGQGYLFF
once | TRBJ2-2 | TRBV18 | . | TGTGCCAGCTCACCTGCACCCGCGCGAAACACCGGGGAGCTGTTTTTT | CASSPAPARNTGELFF
. | TRBJ2-5 | TRBV18 | TRBD2 | TGTGCCAGCTCACCACGCACGCTAGCGGGGAGTATCCAAGAGACCCAGTACTTC | CASSPRTLAGSIQETQYF
few | TRBJ1-5 | TRBV7-2 | TRBD1 | TGTGCCAGCAGCTCTTCAGACAGGGGAGGTCAGCCCCAGCATTTT | CASSSSDRGGQPQHF
. | TRBJ2-3 | TRBV19 | TRBD2 | TGTGCCATCTCACCCGGGACTAGCGGTCCAGGGGATACGCAGTATTTT | CAISPGTSGPGDTQYF
. | TRBJ1-2 | TRBV5-1 | TRBD1 | TGCGCCAGCAGCTTGGAGACAGGGCCTAACTATGGCTACACCTTC | CASSLETGPNYGYTF